This T cell receptor beta chain was identified during a study of sequential checkpoint blockade in melanoma. Study details: Arm A got nivolumab then ipilimumab; arm B the reverse, 1:1. Both treatment sequences were followed by maintenance nivolumab.

Treatment described: randomized to nivolumab then ipilimumab (arm A) or the reverse (arm B). Sorted cells were live CD3+CD8+, lacking CD19 and CD56, from PBMCs. TCRdb's table, derived via immunoSEQ multiplex PCR, lists solely in-frame clones and lacks some. The sample consists of about 14,000 clones, less than 55% of them appearing once. Germline V gene lookup returns CDR1 MNHEY and CDR2 SVGAGI. The V end was cut by 0 bases, the J end by 5 bases, with 16 bases between. This CDR3 region has 16 residues. The rearrangement uses TRBV6-5 and TRBJ2-5, with D perhaps matching TRBD1 (6 bases). The sequence came from a human donor with melanoma. The sample consisted of CD8+ T cells sorted from blood (inferred from file names), taken from a patient given nivolumab and ipilimumab in sequence. CDR3 loop: CASSYSLTGLGETQYF. The CDR3 bases are TGTGCCAGCAGTTACTCGCTAACAGGGTTGGGGGAGACCCAGTACTTC.